Below, 27 T cell receptor beta chains from the same sample are listed, as sequenced in a study of cytomegalovirus exposure and HLA in healthy donors. PCR amplification relied on 60 Vbeta primers (plus 13 Jbeta primers). Data came from immunoSEQ multiplex PCR; TCRdb stores just in-frame clones and leaves some out. The sample has roughly 160,000 clones; roughly 85% are singletons. Sequenced material: PBMCs. The receptors derive from a man aged 50 to 59 in good health and CMV-seropositive.

CDR3 in DNA: TGTGCCAGCAGTTTATTCTATCGGGGTTACAATGAGCAGTTCTTC. It codes for CASSLFYRGYNEQFF. V and J are TRBV28 and TRBJ2-1, with D perhaps matching TRBD2 (5 bases). V lost 1 base to trimming and J lost 4 bases, with 11 bases between them. Germline V gene data show CDR1 as MDHEN and CDR2 as SYDVKM. This CDR3 comprises 15 residues. The full variable domain, its missing parts supplied by reference TRBV28 and TRBJ2-1, is DVKVTQSSRYLVKRTGEKVFLECVQDMDHENMFWYRQDPGLGLRLIYFSYDVKMKEKGDIPEGYSVSREKKERFSLILESASTNQTSMYLCASSLFYRGYNEQFFGPGTRLTVL.

This clone appeared a single time. V gene TRBV5-5 combines with J gene TRBJ1-4; tentatively, D is TRBD1 (5 bases). The germline V gene has CDR1 SGHKS and CDR2 YYEKEE (reference sequence). The ends were cut back, 3 bases at V and 8 bases at J, with 14 bases in the middle. The CDR3 totals 14 residues. The CDR3 nucleotides are TGTGCCAGCAGCTCTCCAGGGCCCGCCGAAAAACTGTTTTTT. This sequence encodes CASSSPGPAEKLFF. The full variable domain, with the rest looked up from reference TRBV5-5 and TRBJ1-4, is DAGVTQSPTHLIKTRGQQVTLRCSPISGHKSVSWYQQVLGQGPQFIFQYYEKEERGRGNFPDRFSARQFPNYSSELNVNALLLGDSALYLCASSSPGPAEKLFFGSGTQLSVL.

Details on this clone: Distinct nucleotide sequences in the sample also encode this CDR3. The genes are TRBV20-1 and TRBJ2-5; D is undetermined. The CDR3 length is 10 residues. Deletions cut 4 bases from V and 3 bases from J, with 3 bases between. Germline V gene sequence: CDR1 DFQATT, CDR2 SNEGSKA (reference sequence). The chain's CDR3 is CSATEETQYF. CDR3 bases: TGCAGTGCTACCGAAGAGACCCAGTACTTC.

The chain recombines TRBV4-1 with TRBJ2-1, with 8 bases matching TRBD2. CDR1 and CDR2 from the germline V gene are MGHRA and YSYEKL. V dropped 1 base and J dropped 7; count of bases not matched to a gene: 0. The CDR3 has 13 amino acids. CDR3 bases: TGCGCCAGCAGCCAAGTAGCGGGGAATGAGCAGTTCTTC. This translates into CASSQVAGNEQFF.

Here the CDR3 reads CASSVGARYTF. The CDR3 region has the DNA TGTGCCAGCAGCGTAGGGGCTCGCTACACCTTC. V usage is TRBV9 and J usage is TRBJ1-2; D ambiguous. V was cut by 0 bases and J by 9 bases, with 6 bases left in between. This CDR3 has 11 residues. CDR1 is SGDLS and CDR2 is YYNGEE in the germline V gene.

V gene TRBV28 combines with J gene TRBJ1-1, with 9 bases that match TRBD1. CDR1 is MDHEN and CDR2 is SYDVKM in the germline V gene. This CDR3 spans 12 amino acids. The junction had 6 bases not matched to a gene; V was cut back by 6 bases and J by 10 bases. The CDR3 region has the DNA TGTGCCAGCAGCCTGGGACAGGGCCCAGCTTTCTTT. It codes for CASSLGQGPAFF.

The chain uses TRBV6-5 and TRBJ2-5; D remains ambiguous. V gave up 2 bases and J gave up 1 base, with 14 bases separating them. This CDR3 is built from 16 residues. CDR1 is MNHEY and CDR2 is SVGAGI in the germline V gene. This chain's CDR3 is CASSYNFVNSQETQYF. The DNA of the CDR3 is TGTGCCAGCAGTTACAACTTCGTCAACAGCCAAGAGACCCAGTACTTC.

The chain couples TRBV7-8 to TRBJ2-2, with 8 nucleotides matching TRBD2. This CDR3 spans 16 amino acids. V shed 5 bases and J 2 bases; nucleotides not matched to a gene: 7. Germline V gene data show CDR1 as SGHVS and CDR2 as FQNEAQ. Here the CDR3 DNA reads TGTGCCAGCAGCCCAAGGACTAGCCTAAACACCGGGGAGCTGTTTTTT. This codes for CASSPRTSLNTGELFF.

This clone was recorded once. The V gene is TRBV5-4, the J gene TRBJ2-1; 12 nucleotides align to TRBD2. The V and J ends lost 0 bases and 7 bases, in that order; junction bases with no gene match: 2. The CDR3 contains 15 residues. Per the germline V gene, CDR1 is SGHNT and CDR2 is YYREEE (reference sequence). The CDR3: CASSLALAGGNEQFF. The CDR3 DNA sequence: TGTGCCAGCAGCTTGGCACTAGCGGGGGGTAATGAGCAGTTCTTC.

The chain is built from TRBV2 and TRBJ1-4, with D unresolved. This CDR3 spans 14 amino acids. The germline gives CDR1 SNHLY, CDR2 FYNNEI. V was cut by 3 bases and J by 7 bases, with 12 bases left in between. The CDR3 spells CASSEFRWSEKLFF. The CDR3 region has the DNA TGTGCCAGCAGTGAGTTTCGGTGGAGTGAAAAACTGTTTTTT.

The gene calls are TRBV28 and TRBJ1-1; maybe TRBD1 (6 bases). The V gene's germline CDR1 is MDHEN and CDR2 SYDVKM. The CDR3 loop spans 14 amino acids. Trimming cost V 10 bases and J 1 base, with 16 bases left between them. CDR3: CATRGLGANTEAFF. Here the CDR3 DNA reads TGTGCCACCCGGGGATTGGGGGCGAACACTGAAGCTTTCTTT.

The chain recombines TRBV2 with TRBJ2-2; TRBD2 agrees at 8 bases. Germline-derived CDR1 and CDR2 are SNHLY and FYNNEI. The CDR3 has 13 residues. The junction had 7 bases not matched to a gene; V was cut back by 11 bases and J by 5 bases. The CDR3 protein is CAGLAGGTGELFF. CDR3 in DNA: TGTGCCGGCTTGGCGGGGGGAACCGGGGAGCTGTTTTTT. The variable domain in full, completed from reference TRBV2 and TRBJ2-2, reads EPEVTQTPSHQVTQMGQEVILRCVPISNHLYFYWYRQILGQKVEFLVSFYNNEISEKSEIFDDQFSVERPDGSNFTLKIRSTKLEDSAMYFCAGLAGGTGELFFGEGSRLTVL.

V and J are TRBV6-1 and TRBJ1-6; 10 bases line up with TRBD1. V was pared by 3 bases and J by 8 bases, with 10 bases of the junction left unmatched. The CDR3 consists of 17 residues. Germline V lookup: CDR1 MNHNS, CDR2 SASEGT. CDR3 coding DNA: TGTGCCAGCAGTGAGTACGAGACAGGGGGCGTGGATTCACCCCTCCACTTT. It translates to CASSEYETGGVDSPLHF.

The rearrangement uses TRBV6-4 and TRBJ1-3; D unclear. Germline values: CDR1 MRHNA, CDR2 SNTAGT. Trimming removed 3 bases at V and 2 bases at J, with 5 bases between. There are 13 residues in the CDR3. The CDR3 region has the DNA TGTGCCAGCAGTGAGGCAGCTGGAAACACCATATATTTT. Translated, it gives CASSEAAGNTIYF.

The chain is built from TRBV4-1 and TRBJ2-3; TRBD2 matches 9 bases. The trim removed 0 bases at V and 1 base at J, leaving 11 bases unmatched. The CDR3 extends over 19 amino acids. Per germline, CDR1 MGHRA and CDR2 YSYEKL. The CDR3 DNA sequence: TGCGCCAGCAGCCAAGATTGGTCTAGCGGGGTGCTTCGCACAGATACGCAGTATTTT. Translating it yields CASSQDWSSGVLRTDTQYF.

V and J are TRBV4-3 and TRBJ2-6; D not resolved. The length of the CDR3 is 16 residues. The germline V gene encodes CDR1 LGHNA and CDR2 YSLEER. Trimming took 0 bases from V and 3 from J, leaving 9 bases between them. Written as DNA, the CDR3 is TGCGCCAGCAGCCAAGAGTATCAGCGTGGGGCCAACGTCCTGACTTTC. This translates into CASSQEYQRGANVLTF.

The chain is built from TRBV10-3 and TRBJ2-5; no firm D call. Trimming removed 4 bases from V and 2 bases from J, with 5 bases in between. The CDR3 is 12 amino acids. Germline V lookup: CDR1 ENHRY, CDR2 SYGVKD. CDR3 sequence reads: CAISVDQETQYF. The CDR3 DNA is TGTGCCATCAGTGTAGATCAAGAGACCCAGTACTTC.

The chain uses TRBV6-5 and TRBJ2-5, with D possibly TRBD2 on 7 matching bases. The CDR3 spans 15 residues. V was pared by 5 bases and J by 5 bases, with 18 bases between. CDR1 MNHEY and CDR2 SVGAGI come from the germline V gene. The CDR3 spells CASSPTGGPIETQYF. The CDR3 coding sequence is TGTGCCAGCAGTCCGACCGGGGGGCCGATCGAGACCCAGTACTTC.

The J gene is TRBJ2-4, the V gene TRBV4-2; perhaps TRBD2 as D (6 bases). Trimming stripped 1 base from V and 6 bases from J, with 13 bases between. Germline lookup yields CDR1 LGHNA and CDR2 YNFKEQ. The CDR3 spans 15 residues. The CDR3 DNA reads TGTGCCAGCAGCCAAGGAACTAGCAATGTAAACATTCAGTACTTC. Translating it yields CASSQGTSNVNIQYF.

The chain employs TRBV6-5 and TRBJ1-1, with 7 nucleotides matching TRBD1. The junction had 10 bases not matched to a gene; V was cut back by 10 bases and J by 5 bases. CDR3 size: 13 residues. Germline-derived CDR1 and CDR2 are MNHEY and SVGAGI. CDR3 coding DNA: TGTGCCACCTTCAGGGACAGATATACTGAAGCTTTCTTT. Its protein product is CATFRDRYTEAFF.

The CDR3 DNA sequence: TGTGCCAGCAGTTTAACAACTAGCGTGAGGAGCTCCTACGAGCAGTACTTC. Amino acids: CASSLTTSVRSSYEQYF. The gene calls are TRBV27 and TRBJ2-7; 7 positions match TRBD2. In germline, CDR1 is MNHEY, CDR2 SMNVEV (reference sequence). The CDR3 has 17 amino acids. The J segment lost 0 bases and the V segment lost 2 bases, leaving 10 bases of the junction unmatched.

V usage is TRBV6-5 and J usage is TRBJ2-3; D uncertain. The CDR3 spans 12 residues. Germline V gene lookup returns CDR1 MNHEY and CDR2 SVGAGI. V lost 4 bases and J 1 base, leaving 3 bases between the germline ends. In DNA, the CDR3 is TGTGCCAGCAGTTCGGGCACAGATACGCAGTATTTT. Protein: CASSSGTDTQYF.

This clone was detected only once. The CDR3 loop reads CSVEKTAYATNEKLFF. The CDR3 coding sequence is TGCAGCGTTGAGAAGACAGCCTATGCAACTAATGAAAAACTGTTTTTT. The gene calls are TRBV29-1 and TRBJ1-4; the D gene is possibly TRBD1 (5 bases). CDR1 is SQVTM and CDR2 is ANQGSEA in the germline V gene. The CDR3 totals 16 residues. V lost 3 bases, J lost 0 bases, and 14 bases lay in between.

The CDR3 here is CASSPTGHGNTEAFF. As DNA, the CDR3 is TGTGCCAGCAGCCCCACGGGACACGGGAACACTGAAGCTTTCTTT. V is TRBV7-9 and J is TRBJ1-1; D may be TRBD1 (6 bases). The CDR3 runs 15 residues. Between the trimmed V and J ends, which lost 5 bases and 1 base, there was a span of 14 bases. Germline CDR1 is SEHNR and CDR2 is FQNEAQ (reference sequence).

The chain carries TRBV2 and TRBJ1-1; TRBD1 agrees at 9 bases. The CDR3 extends over 16 amino acids. In germline, CDR1 is SNHLY, CDR2 FYNNEI. The V segment lost 5 bases and the J segment 5 bases; nucleotides outside the gene matches: 12. The CDR3, as DNA: TGTGCCAGCAGTACCCGGACAGGGGCTGTGGAGACTGAAGCTTTCTTT. Protein sequence: CASSTRTGAVETEAFF.

V is TRBV9 and J is TRBJ2-5; 8 bases map to TRBD2. The trim removed 0 bases at V and 5 bases at J, leaving 12 bases unmatched. CDR1 SGDLS and CDR2 YYNGEE come from the germline V gene. This CDR3 spans 17 amino acids. Here the CDR3 DNA reads TGTGCCAGCAGCGTAGGGTTCGCGGGGGGACCGGGGGAGACCCAGTACTTC. Its translation is CASSVGFAGGPGETQYF. Full variable domain (rest looked up from reference TRBV9 and TRBJ2-5): DSGVTQTPKHLITATGQRVTLRCSPRSGDLSVYWYQQSLDQGLQFLIQYYNGEERAKGNILERFSAQQFPDLHSELNLSSLELGDSALYFCASSVGFAGGPGETQYFGPGTRLLVL.

The chain employs TRBV25-1 and TRBJ1-1; 12 positions match TRBD1. This CDR3 has 17 residues. J lost 6 bases, V lost 1 base, and 9 bases had no gene match. Germline V lookup: CDR1 MGHDK, CDR2 SYGVNS. CDR3 sequence reads: CASSEFRDRGQFAEAFF. The CDR3 DNA sequence: TGTGCCAGCAGTGAATTCCGGGACAGGGGGCAATTTGCTGAAGCTTTCTTT. Full variable domain (outside the CDR3, taken from reference TRBV25-1 and TRBJ1-1): EADIYQTPRYLVIGTGKKITLECSQTMGHDKMYWYQQDPGMELHLIHYSYGVNSTEKGDLSSESTVSRIRTEHFPLTLESARPSHTSQYLCASSEFRDRGQFAEAFFGQGTRLTVV.